A single sample gave rise to the 5 T cell receptor beta chains below, sequenced in a study of CD8+ T cells in alopecia areata. Specified treatment: oral pan-JAK inhibitor, 5-10 mg twice daily. RNA was isolated and reverse transcribed to cDNA, the sequencing template. Profiled with immunoSEQ multiplex PCR; TCRdb holds only in-frame clones, not every one. The data contain about 150,000 clones, roughly 52% of them seen just once; the ten biggest clones take up roughly 15%. This specimen consisted of CD8+ T cells sorted from blood, obtained at week 4, from a patient treated with tofacitinib. The receptors stem from a human donor with alopecia areata.

The rearrangement joins TRBV4-2 to TRBJ2-7; 9 bases are a match to TRBD1. The CDR3 consists of 17 residues. Germline V gene data show CDR1 as LGHNA and CDR2 as YNFKEQ. J gave up 2 bases and V 1 base, and 9 bases lay outside the gene matches. The DNA for the CDR3 is TGTGCCAGCAGCCAAGGGGGATGGACAGGGGAACCCTACGAGCAGTACTTC. Protein sequence: CASSQGGWTGEPYEQYF.

V is TRBV9 and J is TRBJ1-1, with TRBD1 as a possible D gene (6 bases). This CDR3 has 13 amino acids. In germline, CDR1 is SGDLS, CDR2 YYNGEE. Trimming took off 3 bases at V and 8 bases at J, with 14 bases between the two ends. DNA of the CDR3: TGTGCCAGCAGCGCCCGACAGGAAGGAGAAGCTTTCTTT. Translation: CASSARQEGEAFF.

This clone has a handful of counts. The genes are TRBV4-2 and TRBJ2-2; no clear D gene. Trimming cost V 4 bases and J 6 bases, with 12 bases left between them. The germline V gene has CDR1 LGHNA and CDR2 YNFKEQ. CDR3 size: 14 residues. The CDR3 bases are TGTGCCAGCAGCCCCGGACCCCAGGCCGGGGAGCTGTTTTTT. Protein product: CASSPGPQAGELFF.

The V and J genes are TRBV9 and TRBJ2-1, with TRBD2 matching 7 bases. V lost 0 bases and J lost 2; bases outside the gene matches: 5. Germline loops: CDR1 SGDLS, CDR2 YYNGEE. The CDR3 runs 16 residues. CDR3 nucleotide sequence: TGTGCCAGCAGCGTAGATTTGGCGGGGGCCTACAATGAGCAGTTCTTC. Translated, it gives CASSVDLAGAYNEQFF.

Comments on this clone: At the DNA level, this CDR3 is encoded by other sequences in the same sample as well. The chain carries TRBV5-1 and TRBJ1-1; 7 bases agree with TRBD1. Looked up from germline, CDR1 is SGHRS and CDR2 is YFSETQ. The CDR3 has 14 residues. V lost 2 bases, J lost 1 base, and 2 bases stayed unmatched. The DNA for the CDR3 is TGCGCCAGCAGCTTACGGACAGGGAACACTGAAGCTTTCTTT. Translating it yields CASSLRTGNTEAFF.